This T cell receptor (beta chain) was sequenced in a study of radiotherapy plus CTLA-4 blockade in lung cancer. In the study overall: Of the patients, about 20% showed objective responses and roughly 31% attained disease control.

The CDR3 spans 15 residues. V gave up 7 bases and J gave up 1 base, with 16 bases separating them. CDR1 SGHTA and CDR2 FQGNSA come from the germline V gene. Generated by immunoSEQ multiplex PCR, the TCRdb table keeps only in-frame clones and is missing some. The table lists about 12,000 clones, 84% of them singletons, with 25% to 30% in the top ten. The chain combines TRBV7-2 with TRBJ1-2; a weak D match, TRBD1 (6 bases). Source: peripheral blood, taken from a patient treated with radiotherapy plus ipilimumab. This sequence was found in a human donor with non-small cell lung cancer that progressed on radiotherapy plus ipilimumab. DNA for the CDR3: TGTGCCAGCACCCCGCGAAGGGGGGATAACTATGGCTACACCTTC. Its translation is CASTPRRGDNYGYTF. The entire variable domain, with the rest obtained from reference TRBV7-2 and TRBJ1-2, is as follows: GAGVSQSPSNKVTEKGKDVELRCDPISGHTALYWYRQSLGQGLEFLIYFQGNSAPDKSGLPSDRFSAERTGGSVSTLTIQRTQQEDSAVYLCASTPRRGDNYGYTFGSGTRLTVV.